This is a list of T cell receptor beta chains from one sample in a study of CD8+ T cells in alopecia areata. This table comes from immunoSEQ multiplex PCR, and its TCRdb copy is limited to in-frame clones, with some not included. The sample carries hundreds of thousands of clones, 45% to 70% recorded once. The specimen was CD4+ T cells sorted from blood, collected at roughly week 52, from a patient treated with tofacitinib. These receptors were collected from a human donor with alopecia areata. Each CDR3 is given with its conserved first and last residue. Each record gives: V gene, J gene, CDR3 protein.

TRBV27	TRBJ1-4	CASSLRSRGITNEKLFF
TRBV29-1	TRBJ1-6	CSVAEGPNSPLHF
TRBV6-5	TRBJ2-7	CASSYSITDNKKYF
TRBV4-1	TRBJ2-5	CASSSWGDQETQYF
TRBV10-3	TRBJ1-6	CAIRDSYNSPLHF
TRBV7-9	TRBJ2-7	CASSTLGDEQYF
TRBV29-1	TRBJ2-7	CSGFRGYEQYF
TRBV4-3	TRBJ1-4	CASSQALTVNEKLFF
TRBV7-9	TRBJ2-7	CASSSPGRQYF
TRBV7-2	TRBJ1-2	CASSFLGQGDGYTF
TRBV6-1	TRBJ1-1	CASSATDRPNTEAFF
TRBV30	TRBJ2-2	CAWSVRGQDTGELFF
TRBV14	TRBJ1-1	CASSQELGGNAFF
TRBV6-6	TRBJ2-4	CASTGTGENIQYF
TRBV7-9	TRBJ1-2	CASSSRVAYGYTF
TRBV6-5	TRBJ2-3	CASSYSRRDTQYF
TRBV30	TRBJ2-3	CAWSASDNTQYF
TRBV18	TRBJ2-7	CASRSGLSYEQYF
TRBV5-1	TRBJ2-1	CASSPQGDLLYNEQFF
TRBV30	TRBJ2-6	CAWSDSPSGANVLTF
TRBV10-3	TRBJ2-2	CAISGRTGSTGELFF
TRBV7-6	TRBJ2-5	CASSGGTGPQETQYF
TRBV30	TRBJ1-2	CAWRPANGYGYTF
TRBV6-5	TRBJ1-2	CASSYSNRGNRYGYTF
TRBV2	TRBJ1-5	CASRPRVPDQPQHF